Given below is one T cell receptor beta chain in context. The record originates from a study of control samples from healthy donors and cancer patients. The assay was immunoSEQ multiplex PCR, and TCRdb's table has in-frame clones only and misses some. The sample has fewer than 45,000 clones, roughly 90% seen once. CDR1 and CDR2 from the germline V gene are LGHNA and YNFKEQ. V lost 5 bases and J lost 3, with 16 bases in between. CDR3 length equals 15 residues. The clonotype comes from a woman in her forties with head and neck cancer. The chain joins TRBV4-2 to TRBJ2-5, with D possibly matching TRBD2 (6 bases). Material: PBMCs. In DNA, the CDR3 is TGTGCCAGCAGCTCTACCGGGAGCCCCAAAGAGACCCAGTACTTC. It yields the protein CASSSTGSPKETQYF.